Following are 13 T cell receptor beta chains from one sample sequenced in a study of CD8+CD57+ T cells in acquired aplastic anemia. Before being chosen for sequencing, patients had shown CD8+CD57+ cell expansion by flow cytometry. TCR beta VDJ combinations and CDR3 sequences were profiled from genomic DNA. TCRdb re-derived calls from the reads in MiXCR, one entry per CDR3 protein. The data hold 300,000 or so distinct CDR3 sequences, with 45% to 65% observed a single time. Sequencing was carried out using sorted CD4+, CD8+, or CD8+CD57+ T cells (not recorded which) from PBMCs. Every receptor here comes from a human donor with aplastic anemia.

The V gene is TRBV19, the J gene TRBJ1-6, with TRBD1 matching 9 bases. CDR3 length equals 15 residues. From germline, CDR1 is LNHDA and CDR2 SQIVND (reference sequence). V gave up 1 base and J gave up 9 bases; unmatched junction bases: 4. CDR3 region: CASSIVGTGRSPLHF. In DNA form, the CDR3 reads TGTGCCAGTAGTATAGTAGGGACAGGGCGTTCACCCCTCCACTTT.

Here the CDR3 DNA reads TGTGCCAGCCGCCCCCGGACAGGGTGGGACGGGAGTAAGGATACGCAGTATTTT. As protein: CASRPRTGWDGSKDTQYF. The chain joins TRBV19 to TRBJ2-3; 8 nucleotides line up with TRBD1. Germline assignment: CDR1 LNHDA and CDR2 SQIVND (reference sequence). The CDR3 loop spans 18 amino acids. With V trimmed by 9 bases and J by 6 bases, 23 bases remained unmatched.

This clonotype has a count of ten or more. The CDR3 loop reads CASSLRNPYEQYF. The CDR3 region has the DNA TGTGCCAGCAGCTTACGGAATCCCTACGAGCAGTACTTC. This chain uses TRBV7-2 with TRBJ2-7; no clear D gene. Germline loops: CDR1 SGHTA, CDR2 FQGNSA. CDR3 length: 13 amino acids. Trimming stripped 2 bases from V and 2 bases from J, with 7 bases between.

The chain links TRBV11-2 to TRBJ1-6; the D is unclear. Trimming took 3 bases from V and 5 from J, leaving 11 bases between them. Looked up from germline, CDR1 is SGHAT and CDR2 is FQNNGV. CDR3 length: 15 residues. The CDR3 nucleotides are TGTGCCAGCAGCTTGGATCCAGAAAATAATTCACCCCTCCACTTT. Translated: CASSLDPENNSPLHF.

This chain uses TRBV9 with TRBJ2-3; TRBD1 matches at 10 bases. This CDR3 comprises 16 residues. Per the germline V gene, CDR1 is SGDLS and CDR2 is YYNGEE. With V trimmed by 3 bases and J by 1 base, 5 bases remained unmatched. The CDR3 is CASSAFDRGRTDTQYF. CDR3 nucleotide sequence: TGTGCCAGCAGCGCCTTCGACAGGGGGCGCACAGATACGCAGTATTTT.

This clonotype was counted a few times. The chain links TRBV20-1 to TRBJ2-5; D gene ambiguous. Germline V lookup: CDR1 DFQATT, CDR2 SNEGSKA (reference sequence). The V and J ends lost 2 bases and 1 base respectively, with 8 bases between them. The CDR3 contains 13 residues. This CDR3 reads CSARRSGQETQYF. The DNA of the CDR3 is TGCAGTGCTAGACGCAGTGGCCAAGAGACCCAGTACTTC.

As for this clonotype: Since the CDR3 does not end with the conserved phenylalanine or tryptophan, this likely comes from a read error. The rearrangement joins TRBV2 to TRBJ2-1; the D is unclear. The CDR3 loop spans 14 amino acids. Germline V CDR1 and CDR2: SNHLY, FYNNEI. Trimming took 0 bases from V and 7 from J, leaving 10 bases between them. The DNA for the CDR3 is TGTGCCAGCAGTGAAGCGGACGAGGCGAATGAGCAGTTCCTC. It yields the protein CASSEADEANEQFL.

This clonotype showed up just once. The V and J genes are TRBV20-1 and TRBJ2-5, with 10 bases matching TRBD1. J gave up 7 bases and V 5 bases, and 7 bases lay outside the gene matches. CDR1 is DFQATT and CDR2 is SNEGSKA in the germline V gene (reference sequence). This CDR3 region has 13 residues. This CDR3 reads CSAGRTGGGTQYF. CDR3 DNA: TGCAGTGCTGGGAGGACAGGGGGGGGGACCCAGTACTTC.

The sample holds a few counts of this clonotype. The rearrangement links TRBV12-3 or TRBV12-4 to TRBJ2-1; TRBD2 might be the D (6 bases). Trimming removed 9 bases from V and 3 bases from J, with 15 bases in between. The CDR3 consists of 14 residues. In DNA form, the CDR3 reads TGTGCCAGTTATCCCTCGACTAGCTACAATGAGCAGTTCTTC. Amino acid sequence: CASYPSTSYNEQFF.

V usage is TRBV20-1 and J usage is TRBJ1-1; D remains ambiguous. The CDR3 has 13 residues. Trimming took 3 bases from V and 2 from J, leaving 10 bases between them. Germline V lookup: CDR1 DFQATT, CDR2 SNEGSKA (reference sequence). CDR3 loop: CSASRDYNTEAFF. The CDR3 region has the DNA TGCAGTGCTAGTCGAGATTATAACACTGAAGCTTTCTTT.

The chain employs TRBV19 and TRBJ1-1; D is ambiguous. Germline V gene lookup returns CDR1 LNHDA and CDR2 SQIVND (reference sequence). CDR3 length: 15 amino acids. Trimming removed 1 base at V and 8 bases at J, with 17 bases between. The CDR3 region has the DNA TGTGCCAGTAGTATAGTTGCCAGGTCGGACCCGGAAGCTTTCTTT. Translation: CASSIVARSDPEAFF.

V is TRBV20-1 and J is TRBJ1-2; 11 nucleotides align to TRBD1. The CDR3 spans 15 residues. Germline CDR1 reads DFQATT; CDR2 reads SNEGSKA (reference sequence). The J segment lost 6 bases and the V segment lost 0 bases, leaving 6 bases of the junction unmatched. In DNA form, the CDR3 reads TGCAGTGCTAGAGATCCCGGACAGGGGGCGGATGGCTACACCTTC. It encodes CSARDPGQGADGYTF.

In this sample, this clonotype turned up many times. The CDR3 protein is CAIRTGTGNTGELFF. The CDR3 nucleotides read TGTGCCATCAGGACCGGGACAGGGAACACCGGGGAGCTGTTTTTT. This rearrangement joins TRBV10-3 to TRBJ2-2, with 8 positions matching TRBD1. CDR3 length: 15 amino acids. Unmatched junction bases numbered 4, after V lost 6 bases and J lost 1 base. The germline gives CDR1 ENHRY, CDR2 SYGVKD.